This TCR beta chain was captured in a study of cytomegalovirus exposure and HLA in healthy donors. General study results and limits: A later analysis by the authors found several of the most significant clusters apparently linked to common viral pathogens. TCR beta chains associated with HLA were, in a later analysis, more clonally expanded than equally common others.

The sample holds one count of this clone. The antigen is not known. Trimming took off 4 bases at V and 0 bases at J, with 4 bases between the two ends. Germline CDR1 reads SGHTA; CDR2 reads FQGNSA. This CDR3 has 12 residues. It was with 60 Vbeta and 13 Jbeta primers that the PCR ran. Method: immunoSEQ multiplex PCR; TCRdb's copy keeps in-frame clones and lacks some. The sample has around 190,000 clones; 79% are singletons. Donors consisted of healthy bone marrow donors. The clonotype was recovered from a middle-aged woman in good health and CMV-seronegative. V and J are TRBV7-2 and TRBJ2-7, with unresolved D. Material: PBMCs. The CDR3 DNA reads as TGTGCCAGCAGCTATAGCTCCTACGAGCAGTACTTC. It codes for CASSYSSYEQYF.